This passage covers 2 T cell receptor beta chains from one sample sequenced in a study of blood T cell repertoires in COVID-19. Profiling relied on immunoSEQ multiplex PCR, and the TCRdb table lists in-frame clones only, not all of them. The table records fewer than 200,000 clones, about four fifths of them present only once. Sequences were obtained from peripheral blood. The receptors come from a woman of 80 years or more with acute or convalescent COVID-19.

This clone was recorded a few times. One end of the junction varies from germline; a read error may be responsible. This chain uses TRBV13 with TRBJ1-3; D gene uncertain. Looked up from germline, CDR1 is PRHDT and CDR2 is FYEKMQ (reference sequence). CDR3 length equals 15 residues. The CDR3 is CASSIGPSSGNTIYF. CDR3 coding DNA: TGTGCCAGCAGCATAGGACCCAGCTCTGGAAACACCATATATTTT.

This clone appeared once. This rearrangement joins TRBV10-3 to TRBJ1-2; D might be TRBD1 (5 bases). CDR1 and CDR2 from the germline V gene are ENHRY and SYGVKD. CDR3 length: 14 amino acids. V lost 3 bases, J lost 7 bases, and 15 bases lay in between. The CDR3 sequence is CAISEQAPGGGYTF. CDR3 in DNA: TGTGCCATCAGTGAACAGGCTCCGGGGGGTGGCTACACCTTC.